This TCR beta chain was recorded in a study of cytomegalovirus exposure and HLA in healthy donors. For the study at large: There were 100 million to 120 million unique TCR beta sequences, drawn from 150 million to 200 million T cells, in an earlier analysis.

The CDR3 extends over 18 amino acids. Per the germline V gene, CDR1 is SGHNT and CDR2 is YYREEE (reference sequence). The germline V and J ends were trimmed by 4 bases and 0 bases, with 21 bases remaining between them. The study ran its PCR with 60 Vbeta and 13 Jbeta primers. Clones were sequenced by immunoSEQ multiplex PCR, and TCRdb holds only the in-frame ones, with some missing. This sample has approximately 130,000 clones, with around three quarters found just once. Points on this clone: Its target is not known.

Whole-study results and caveats: Productive status was seen about 87% or about 30% of the time for most TCR beta V segments in an earlier analysis. Association of 15,000 to 20,000 TCR beta sequences with HLA alleles was found at 0.05 false discovery rate in a later analysis.

This receptor was obtained from a young man in good health and CMV-seropositive. Sequencing was performed on PBMCs. The gene calls are TRBV5-4 and TRBJ2-3; tentatively, D is TRBD2 (6 bases). CDR3 coding DNA: TGTGCCAGCAGCCCACAAGCGGGTCTCAGGAAAAGCACAGATACGCAGTATTTT. Translation: CASSPQAGLRKSTDTQYF.